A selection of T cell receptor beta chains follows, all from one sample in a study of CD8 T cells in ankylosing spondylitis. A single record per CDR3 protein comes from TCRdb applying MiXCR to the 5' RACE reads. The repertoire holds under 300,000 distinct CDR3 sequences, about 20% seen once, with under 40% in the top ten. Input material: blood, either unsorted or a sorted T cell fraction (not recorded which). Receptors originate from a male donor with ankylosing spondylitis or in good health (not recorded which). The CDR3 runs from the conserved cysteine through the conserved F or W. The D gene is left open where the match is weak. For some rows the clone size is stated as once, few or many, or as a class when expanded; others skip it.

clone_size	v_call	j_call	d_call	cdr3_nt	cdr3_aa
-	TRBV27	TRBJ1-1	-	TGTGCCAGCAGCTTGGGACCGTCCACTGAAGCTTTCTTT	CASSLGPSTEAFF
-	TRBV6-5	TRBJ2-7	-	TGTGCCAGCAGTTACTCGACCGGCTACGAGCAGTACTTC	CASSYSTGYEQYF
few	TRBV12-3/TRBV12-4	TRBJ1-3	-	TGTGCCAGCGAGGGAGACTCTGGAAACACCATATATTTT	CASEGDSGNTIYF
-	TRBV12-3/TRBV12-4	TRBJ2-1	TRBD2	TGTGCCAGCAGTTTCGAGGGAGGGCCTAACAATGAGCAGTTCTTC	CASSFEGGPNNEQFF
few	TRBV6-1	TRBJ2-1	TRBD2	TGTGCCAGCAGTGCGGGAGGGCCTACATACAATGAGCAGTTCTTC	CASSAGGPTYNEQFF
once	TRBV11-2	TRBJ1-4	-	TGTGCCAGCAGCCCAGTGACCTCTAAGTGGGAAAAACTGTTTTTT	CASSPVTSKWEKLFF
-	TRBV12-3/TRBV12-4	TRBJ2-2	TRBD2	TGTGCCAGCAGTTTAGGGAGCGGGGTCGTCGGGGAGCTGTTTTTT	CASSLGSGVVGELFF
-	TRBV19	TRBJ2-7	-	TGTGCCAGTAGTATACTACAGGGTTCCGAGCAGTACTTC	CASSILQGSEQYF
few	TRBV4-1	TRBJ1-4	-	TGCGCCAGCAGCCAAGAGCCCAGCCTTGAGGGCAATGAAAAACTGTTTTTT	CASSQEPSLEGNEKLFF
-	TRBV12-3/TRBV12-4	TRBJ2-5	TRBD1	TGTGCCAGCAGGGGGACAGGGGATGAGACCCAGTACTTC	CASRGTGDETQYF
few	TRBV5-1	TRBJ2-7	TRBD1	TGCGCCAGCAGCTTAACTCGGTGGGACAGCTCCTACGAGCAGTACTTC	CASSLTRWDSSYEQYF
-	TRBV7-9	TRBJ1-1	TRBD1	TGTGCCAGCAGCCCTGGACAGGCGGACACTGAAGCTTTCTTT	CASSPGQADTEAFF
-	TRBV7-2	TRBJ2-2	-	TGTGCCAGCAGCTGGAGAAGGGGGTCCGGGGAGCTGTTTTTT	CASSWRRGSGELFF
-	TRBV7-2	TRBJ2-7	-	TGTGCCAGCAGCTACCTCGGTGGGGACGAGCAGTACTTC	CASSYLGGDEQYF
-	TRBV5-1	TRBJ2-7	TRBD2	TGCGCCAGCAGCTTAGGGACTAGCGCAAGCCGGACCTACGAGCAGTACTTC	CASSLGTSASRTYEQYF
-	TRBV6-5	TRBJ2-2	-	TGTGCCAGCAGTCCGGAAACCGGGGAGCTGTTTTTT	CASSPETGELFF
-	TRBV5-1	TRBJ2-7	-	TGCGCCAGCAGCTTAAGACCTGTCAGGTCCTACGAGCAGTACTTC	CASSLRPVRSYEQYF
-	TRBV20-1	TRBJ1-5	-	TGCAGTGCAGGGGTTGAATGGCCCCAGCATTTT	CSAGVEWPQHF
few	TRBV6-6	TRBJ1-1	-	TGTGCCAGCAGTGTAAATGAAGCTTTCTTT	CASSVNEAFF
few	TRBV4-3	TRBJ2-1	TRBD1	TGCGCCAGCAGCCAAGATGAGGGACAGGGTTACTACAATGAGCAGTTCTTC	CASSQDEGQGYYNEQFF
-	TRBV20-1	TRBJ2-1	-	TGCAGTGCTAGAGGGGTTAGCGCGGTTTATTACAATGAGCAGTTCTTC	CSARGVSAVYYNEQFF
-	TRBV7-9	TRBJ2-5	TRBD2	TGTGCCAGCAGCTTAGCGGGGGGACTAGAAGAGACCCAGTACTTC	CASSLAGGLEETQYF
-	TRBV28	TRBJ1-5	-	TGTGCCAGCAGCCCGGAACTTGGGCAGCCCCAGCATTTT	CASSPELGQPQHF
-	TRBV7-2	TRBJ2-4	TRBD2	TGTGCCAGCAGCGCTCCCTTTAGCGGGAAAGCCAAAAACATTCAGTACTTC	CASSAPFSGKAKNIQYF
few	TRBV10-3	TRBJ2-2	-	TGTGCCACCGAAGCGGAGGGTAAAACCGGGGAGCTGTTTTTT	CATEAEGKTGELFF
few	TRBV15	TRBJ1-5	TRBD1	TGTGCCACCAGCATCCCGGGACAGGGGGCGAGTCAGCCCCAGCATTTT	CATSIPGQGASQPQHF
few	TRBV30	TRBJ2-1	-	TGTGCCTGGAGTCGGGACTTATACAATGAGCAGTTCTTC	CAWSRDLYNEQFF
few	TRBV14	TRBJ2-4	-	TGTGCCAGCAGCCAAGATACAGGATCGGACATTCAGTACTTC	CASSQDTGSDIQYF
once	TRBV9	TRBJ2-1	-	TGTGCCAGCAGCGTCAGTGGAGTTTCGTACAATGAGCAGTTCTTC	CASSVSGVSYNEQFF
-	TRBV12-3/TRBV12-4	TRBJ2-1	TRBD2	TGTGCCAGCAGTTCAGCGGGGCCTTGGAATGAGCAGTTCTTC	CASSSAGPWNEQFF
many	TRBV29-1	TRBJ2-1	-	TGCAGCGTTGTGTCGGGAGAGGAAAGCTACAATGAGCAGTTCTTC	CSVVSGEESYNEQFF
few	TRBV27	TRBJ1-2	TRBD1	TGTGCCAGCAGTTTATTCGCCCAAATGGGACAGATCTATGGCTACACCTTC	CASSLFAQMGQIYGYTF
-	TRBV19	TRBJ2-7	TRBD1	TGTGCCAGTAGCGGAGAATCGCCGGGACAGCCCCCCTACGAGCAGTACTTC	CASSGESPGQPPYEQYF
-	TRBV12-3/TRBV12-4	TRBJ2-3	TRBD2	TGTGCCAGCAGCTCGGGACTCGGGGGGGATACGCAGTATTTT	CASSSGLGGDTQYF
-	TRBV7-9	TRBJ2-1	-	TGTGCCAGCAGCTTAGACCGACCCGGGAAGAATGAGCAGTTCTTC	CASSLDRPGKNEQFF
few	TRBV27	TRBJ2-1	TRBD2	TGTGCCAGCAGTTTATCGGGACTAGCTAGCTACAATGAGCAGTTCTTC	CASSLSGLASYNEQFF
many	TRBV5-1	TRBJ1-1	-	TGCGCCAGCAGCGAACCAGGGGCTCTAATGAACACTGAAGCTTTCTTT	CASSEPGALMNTEAFF
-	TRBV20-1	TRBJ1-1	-	TGCAGTGCTAACCTGGGGGTCACTGAAGCTTTCTTT	CSANLGVTEAFF
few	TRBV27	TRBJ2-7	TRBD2	TGTGCCAGCAGCCTGGGACTATCCCGAGAGCAGTACTTC	CASSLGLSREQYF
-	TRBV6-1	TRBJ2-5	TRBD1	TGTGCCAGCAGTGAAGGGACAGGCCTCCAAGAGACCCAGTACTTC	CASSEGTGLQETQYF
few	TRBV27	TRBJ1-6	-	TGTGCCAGCAGGCCTTTACTGGGAGCTAGATCACCCCTCCACTTT	CASRPLLGARSPLHF
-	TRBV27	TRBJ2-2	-	TGTGCCAGCAGCATAACCTTAACTAGTAGGCGGGCCGGGGAGCTGTTTTTT	CASSITLTSRRAGELFF
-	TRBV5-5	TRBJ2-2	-	TGTGCCAGCAGCTCGGGACGGATACTTACCACCGGGGAGCGGTTTTTT	CASSSGRILTTGERFF